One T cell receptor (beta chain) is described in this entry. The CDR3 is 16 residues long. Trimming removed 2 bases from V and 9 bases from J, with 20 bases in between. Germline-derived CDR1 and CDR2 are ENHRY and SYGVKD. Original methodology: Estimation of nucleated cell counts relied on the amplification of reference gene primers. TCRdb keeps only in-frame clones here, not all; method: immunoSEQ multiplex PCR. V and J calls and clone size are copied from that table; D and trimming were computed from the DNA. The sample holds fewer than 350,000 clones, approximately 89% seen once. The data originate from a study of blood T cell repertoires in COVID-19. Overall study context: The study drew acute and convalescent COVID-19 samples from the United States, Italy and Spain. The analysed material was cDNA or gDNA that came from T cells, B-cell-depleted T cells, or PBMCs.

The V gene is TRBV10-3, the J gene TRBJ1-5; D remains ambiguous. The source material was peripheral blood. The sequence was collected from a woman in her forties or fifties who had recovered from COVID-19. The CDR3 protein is CAISETTAPEVGPQHF. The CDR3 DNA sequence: TGTGCCATCAGTGAGACTACCGCCCCGGAGGTTGGGCCCCAGCATTTT.